Detailed here is one T cell receptor (beta chain). Its specificity is not known. The germline V gene has CDR1 SGHTA and CDR2 FQGNSA. This CDR3 has 15 residues. With V trimmed by 3 bases and J by 5 bases, 9 bases remained unmatched. The entry originates in a study of T cell responses to AZD1222 COVID-19 vaccine. About the research overall: Pooled together were second doses at about 4 or about 12 weeks.

Produced via immunoSEQ multiplex PCR; TCRdb's table is partial and in-frame only. Of about 110,000 clones in the sample, about nine tenths were seen once. Study findings and constraints: Scientists sampled the repertoires only once the peak T cell response had passed. Possibly, clonal diversity was underestimated; donors were largely white British and included more females. Vaccination with two AZD1222 doses was followed by a rise in Spike-specific TCR breadth and depth.

The sample consisted of peripheral blood, taken on day 0 of AZD1222 vaccination. V usage is TRBV7-2 and J usage is TRBJ2-7, with TRBD2 identical over 8 bases. This clonotype originated in an adult in good health. CDR3 DNA: TGTGCCAGCAGCTTTTTGACTACCGGGGGGGACGAGCAGTACTTC. This gives the protein CASSFLTTGGDEQYF.